This T cell receptor (beta chain) is from a study of T cell repertoires in cytomegalovirus infection (dated by TCRdb to about 2019). Regarding the study in general: Alongside well-studied HLA-B-restricted epitopes, the peptide stimulations were aimed at recently identified HLA-C-restricted CMV epitopes, whose presentation resists viral immunomodulation. Donor HLA type was relevant to the analysis, as public TCR beta signatures indicated carriage of CMV infection together with the matching HLA type.

Sequencing instrument: Illumina HiSeq 1500. TCRdb passed the public sequencing reads through fastp at Q25 and MiXCR, retaining productive beta sequences. When rows share a CDR3 protein, they turn into one entry using the most common DNA and genes. This sample has about 150,000 distinct CDR3 sequences in its table, and over 25% of those were observed once. Together, the top ten hold roughly half of the sample. On the study overall, not on this receptor specifically: Carriers of CMV infection plus the relevant HLA type were discriminated by the cumulative frequency of public TCR beta family members in the study cohort and in an independent 352-donor cohort. The ex vivo response was dominated by HLA-C-restricted CMV-specific TCR beta clonotypes, which also provided the single most frequent clonotype in two of eight donors.

The treatment or condition label, read with the paper, signifies: in vitro stimulation with specific CMV peptide epitopes to enrich CMV-specific T cells. With respect to this clonotype: Its cognate antigen has yet to be identified. Per-base qualities were not stored, and no clone one base away is much larger.

The junction carries 15 bases between V and J, which are trimmed by 7 bases and 0 bases respectively. The CDR3, cysteine through phenylalanine, is 15 amino acids long. Of the read, only the CDR3 DNA is kept; its 45 bases are in frame from base 1. The receptor comes from a human donor in good health (CMV status not recorded). Some clones in this sample may be carry-over from other donors' samples. The chain is encoded by TRBV12-3 or TRBV12-4 joined to TRBJ1-1, and perhaps TRBD1 as D gene, on 6 matching bases. The sequences come from CD8+ T cells from cultured PBMCs, collected from culture after CMV antigen stimulation. The nucleotide sequence is TGTGCCAGCAACTTGGGGGGCATCCTGAACACTGAAGCTTTCTTT. Its translation reads: CASNLGGILNTEAFF.